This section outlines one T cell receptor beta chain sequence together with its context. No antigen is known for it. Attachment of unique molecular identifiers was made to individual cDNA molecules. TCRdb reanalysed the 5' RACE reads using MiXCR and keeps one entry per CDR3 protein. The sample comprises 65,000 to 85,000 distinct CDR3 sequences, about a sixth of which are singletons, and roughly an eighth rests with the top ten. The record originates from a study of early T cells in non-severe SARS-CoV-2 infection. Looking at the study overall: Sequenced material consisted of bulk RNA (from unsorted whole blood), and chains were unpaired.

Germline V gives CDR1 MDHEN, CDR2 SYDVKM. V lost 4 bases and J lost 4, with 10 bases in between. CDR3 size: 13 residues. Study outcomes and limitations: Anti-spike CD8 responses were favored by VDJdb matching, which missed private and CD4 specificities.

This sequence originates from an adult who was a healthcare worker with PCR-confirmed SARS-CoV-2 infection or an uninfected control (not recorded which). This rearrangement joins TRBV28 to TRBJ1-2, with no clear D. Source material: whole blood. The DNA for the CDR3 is TGTGCCAGCAGTTCTCCGGGCTCCTATGGCTACACCTTC. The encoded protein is CASSSPGSYGYTF.